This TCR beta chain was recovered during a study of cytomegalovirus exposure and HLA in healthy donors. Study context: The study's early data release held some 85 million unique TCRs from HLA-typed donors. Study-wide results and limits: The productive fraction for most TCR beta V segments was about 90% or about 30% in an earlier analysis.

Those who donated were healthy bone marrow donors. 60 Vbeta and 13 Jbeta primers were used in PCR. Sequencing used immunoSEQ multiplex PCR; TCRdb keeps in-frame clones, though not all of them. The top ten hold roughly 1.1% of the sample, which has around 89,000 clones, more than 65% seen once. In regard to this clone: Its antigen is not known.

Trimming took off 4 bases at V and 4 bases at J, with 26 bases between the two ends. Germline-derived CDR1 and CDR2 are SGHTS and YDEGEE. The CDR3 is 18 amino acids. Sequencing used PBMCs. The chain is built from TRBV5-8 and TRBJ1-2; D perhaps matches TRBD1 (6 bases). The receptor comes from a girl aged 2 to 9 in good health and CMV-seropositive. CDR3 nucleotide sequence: TGTGCCAGCAGCCAAATTGGGGGGGGCATAGGGAGTACCTATGGCTACACCTTC. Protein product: CASSQIGGGIGSTYGYTF.